The 18 T cell receptor beta chains presented below share a single source sample, sequenced in a study of CD8 T cells in Susac syndrome. An input of about 0.5 to 1 ug of RNA was subjected to reverse transcription using random hexamers. TCRdb itself ran the immunoSEQ multiplex PCR reads through MiXCR, one entry per CDR3 protein. The table has roughly 200,000 distinct CDR3 sequences, around 94% seen once. The source material was CD4+ T cells from PBMCs. Receptors originate from a human donor with Susac syndrome.

V and J are TRBV4-1 and TRBJ1-4; D uncertain. Trimming took off 4 bases at V and 4 bases at J, with 16 bases between the two ends. Germline V gene data show CDR1 as MGHRA and CDR2 as YSYEKL. This CDR3 contains 16 residues. In nucleotides, the CDR3 is TGCGCCAGCAGCCCCAACCTACTCGGAGGTAATGAAAAACTGTTTTTT. This encodes CASSPNLLGGNEKLFF.

CDR3: CATSTGQGSYTF. In DNA form, the CDR3 reads TGTGCCACCAGCACCGGACAGGGCAGCTACACCTTC. V and J are TRBV15 and TRBJ1-2, with 8 bases aligning to TRBD1. J gave up 9 bases and V 4 bases, and 4 bases lay outside the gene matches. CDR1 and CDR2 (germline): LNHNV, YYDKDF (reference sequence). The CDR3 runs 12 residues.

The genes are TRBV30 and TRBJ1-5, with 8 bases lining up with TRBD1. CDR1 is GTSNPN and CDR2 is SVGIG in the germline V gene (reference sequence). The junction had 5 bases not matched to a gene; V was cut back by 5 bases and J by 5 bases. The CDR3 loop spans 13 amino acids. CDR3 DNA: TGTGCCTGGGACGACAGGGGTGATCAGCCCCAGCATTTT. This encodes CAWDDRGDQPQHF.

This chain links TRBV7-9 with TRBJ1-6; D unclear. Looked up from germline, CDR1 is SEHNR and CDR2 is FQNEAQ (reference sequence). The length of the CDR3 is 15 residues. Trimming removed 4 bases at V and 5 bases at J, with 12 bases between. CDR3 in DNA: TGTGCCAGCAGCTCCCAGACCCTAGATAATTCACCCCTCCACTTT. This sequence encodes CASSSQTLDNSPLHF. The variable domain in full, completed from reference TRBV7-9 and TRBJ1-6, reads DTGVSQNPRHKITKRGQNVTFRCDPISEHNRLYWYRQTLGQGPEFLTYFQNEAQLEKSRLLSDRFSAERPKGSFSTLEIQRTEQGDSAMYLCASSSQTLDNSPLHFGNGTRLTVT.

This rearrangement joins TRBV5-1 to TRBJ1-6; D gene uncertain. The length of the CDR3 is 12 residues. The V gene lost 5 bases and the J gene lost 7 bases, with 7 bases spanning the gap. The germline V gene encodes CDR1 SGHRS and CDR2 YFSETQ. The chain's CDR3 is CASRWENSPLHF. In DNA, the CDR3 is TGCGCCAGCAGATGGGAGAATTCACCCCTCCACTTT.

The chain joins TRBV7-2 to TRBJ1-1; 10 bases align to TRBD1. V was pared by 5 bases and J by 7 bases, with 16 bases of the junction left unmatched. This CDR3 has 17 residues. Germline CDR1 is SGHTA and CDR2 is FQGNSA. In DNA form, the CDR3 reads TGTGCCAGCAGCCCTTTCCGGGACAGGGGCCTAGTCCTTGAAGCTTTCTTT. Its translation: CASSPFRDRGLVLEAFF. Full variable domain (outside the CDR3, taken from reference TRBV7-2 and TRBJ1-1): GAGVSQSPSNKVTEKGKDVELRCDPISGHTALYWYRQSLGQGLEFLIYFQGNSAPDKSGLPSDRFSAERTGGSVSTLTIQRTQQEDSAVYLCASSPFRDRGLVLEAFFGQGTRLTVV.

This chain uses TRBV20-1 with TRBJ1-5; 7 bases agree with TRBD1. Germline CDR1 and CDR2: DFQATT and SNEGSKA (reference sequence). J lost 7 bases, V lost 3 bases, and 9 bases had no gene match. The CDR3 is 14 residues long. The CDR3 region has the DNA TGCAGTGCTAGCGACCGACAGGGCGGCCAGCCCCAGCATTTT. Translation: CSASDRQGGQPQHF.

The V and J genes are TRBV6-5 and TRBJ2-5; tentative D call: TRBD2 (7 bases). Germline loops: CDR1 MNHEY, CDR2 SVGAGI. CDR3 length equals 14 residues. The germline V and J ends were trimmed by 0 bases and 5 bases, with 10 bases remaining between them. In DNA, the CDR3 is TGTGCCAGCAGTTACTCCCGGGGGGCGGAGACCCAGTACTTC. This gives the protein CASSYSRGAETQYF.

The chain is built from TRBV29-1 and TRBJ1-1; 8 bases are shared with TRBD1. The CDR3 contains 15 residues. J gave up 6 bases and V 7 bases, and 16 bases lay outside the gene matches. In germline, CDR1 is SQVTM, CDR2 ANQGSEA. This CDR3 reads CSDSHQGAQPSEAFF. CDR3 coding DNA: TGCAGCGATTCCCATCAGGGGGCTCAACCCTCTGAAGCTTTCTTT.

The chain links TRBV20-1 to TRBJ2-3; a possible D gene is TRBD1 (5 bases). Looked up from germline, CDR1 is DFQATT and CDR2 is SNEGSKA (reference sequence). The CDR3 contains 14 residues. Trimming took off 3 bases at V and 0 bases at J, with 10 bases between the two ends. CDR3 sequence (DNA): TGCAGTGCTAGGACAGTAGCTAGCACAGATACGCAGTATTTT. Encoded protein: CSARTVASTDTQYF.

The chain is built from TRBV12-3 or TRBV12-4 and TRBJ1-1, with 7 nucleotides matching TRBD1. Trimming at V came to 6 bases and at J to 6 bases, leaving 13 bases not matched to a gene. The CDR3 length is 15 residues. The CDR3 spells CASRARTGSLSEAFF. The DNA of the CDR3 is TGTGCCAGCAGAGCTCGGACAGGATCCCTATCTGAAGCTTTCTTT.

The chain is built from TRBV9 and TRBJ1-6; D gene unclear. V dropped 3 bases and J dropped 9 bases, with 13 bases sitting between them. CDR3 length equals 14 residues. Germline V CDR1 and CDR2: SGDLS, YYNGEE. CDR3 DNA sequence: TGTGCCAGCAGCGCAGCCGTGGAGAGTTCACCCCTCCACTTT. Its translation is CASSAAVESSPLHF.

The rearrangement uses TRBV29-1 and TRBJ2-3, with a weak D call TRBD1 (6 bases). The CDR3 spans 14 residues. The V gene's germline CDR1 is SQVTM and CDR2 ANQGSEA. The V end lost 7 bases, the J end lost 2 bases, and 16 bases lay between the germline ends. This chain's CDR3 is CSATGRILTDTQYF. The DNA of the CDR3 is TGCAGCGCGACAGGAAGGATCCTCACAGATACGCAGTATTTT.

This sequence joins TRBV7-2 and TRBJ2-1; D may correspond to TRBD1 or TRBD2 (6 bases each). Germline V CDR1 and CDR2: SGHTA, FQGNSA. This CDR3 comprises 14 residues. V lost 8 bases and J 9 bases, leaving 20 bases between the germline ends. DNA for the CDR3: TGTGCCAGCGGCCTTCGGGGGCCGATAGGTGAGCAGTTCTTC. The encoded protein is CASGLRGPIGEQFF. Complete variable domain (other parts from reference TRBV7-2 and TRBJ2-1): GAGVSQSPSNKVTEKGKDVELRCDPISGHTALYWYRQSLGQGLEFLIYFQGNSAPDKSGLPSDRFSAERTGGSVSTLTIQRTQQEDSAVYLCASGLRGPIGEQFFGPGTRLTVL.

The chain couples TRBV4-1 to TRBJ2-5; possible D gene TRBD1, 7 bases. Trimming stripped 3 bases from V and 5 bases from J, with 13 bases between. CDR3 size: 14 residues. The germline CDR1 and CDR2 sequences are MGHRA and YSYEKL. The CDR3 DNA sequence: TGCGCCAGCAGCCAGATTCCAGGGGGGGAGACCCAGTACTTC. Protein product: CASSQIPGGETQYF.

The V and J genes are TRBV11-2 and TRBJ1-5; no definite D call. The CDR3 runs to 15 residues. V was cut by 1 base and J by 3 bases, with 10 bases left in between. Per the germline V gene, CDR1 is SGHAT and CDR2 is FQNNGV. The CDR3 region is CASSLVPGPNQPQHF. The CDR3 nucleotides read TGTGCCAGCAGCTTAGTTCCGGGTCCCAATCAGCCCCAGCATTTT.

J is TRBJ2-7 and V is TRBV7-2; 7 nucleotides line up with TRBD2. V lost 5 bases, J lost 7 bases, and 11 bases stayed unmatched. CDR3 length: 14 amino acids. Germline V gene data show CDR1 as SGHTA and CDR2 as FQGNSA. The CDR3 DNA follows: TGTGCCAGCAGCGAGGGACTAAGGGCAGGGGAGCAGTACTTC. This translates into CASSEGLRAGEQYF.

This clonotype was seen just once. The V call is TRBV20-1, the J call TRBJ2-3; D tentatively reads TRBD1 or TRBD2 (5 bases each). Germline V gene lookup returns CDR1 DFQATT and CDR2 SNEGSKA (reference sequence). With 3 bases removed from V and 3 bases from J, the gap between germline ends came to 19 bases. This CDR3 region has 16 residues. The CDR3 bases are TGCAGTGCTAGTGGGGCGGCGGGCCGGCCGACAGATACGCAGTATTTT. It translates to CSASGAAGRPTDTQYF.